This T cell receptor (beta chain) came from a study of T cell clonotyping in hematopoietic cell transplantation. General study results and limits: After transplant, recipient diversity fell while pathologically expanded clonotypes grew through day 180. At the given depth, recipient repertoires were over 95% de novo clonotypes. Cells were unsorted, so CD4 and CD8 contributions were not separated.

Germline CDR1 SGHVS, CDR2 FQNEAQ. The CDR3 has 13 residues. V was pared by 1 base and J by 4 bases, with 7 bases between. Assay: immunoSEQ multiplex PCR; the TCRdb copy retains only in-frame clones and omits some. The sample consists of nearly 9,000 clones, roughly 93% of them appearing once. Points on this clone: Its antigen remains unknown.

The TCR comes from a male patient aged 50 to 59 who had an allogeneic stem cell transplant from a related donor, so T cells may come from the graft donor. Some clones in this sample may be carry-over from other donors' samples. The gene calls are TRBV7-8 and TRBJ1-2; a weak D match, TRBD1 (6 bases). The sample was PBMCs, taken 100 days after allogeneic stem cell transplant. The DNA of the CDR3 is TGTGCCAGCAGCTTAGACAGGGTCTATGGCTACACCTTC. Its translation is CASSLDRVYGYTF.